This entry lists 2 T cell receptor beta chains sequenced from one sample in a study of blood T cell repertoires in COVID-19. Sequencing used immunoSEQ multiplex PCR; TCRdb keeps in-frame clones, though not all of them. Among about 110,000 clones listed, 88% were seen once. The material sequenced was peripheral blood. Source of these receptors: a human donor in a cohort sampled during active COVID-19.

CDR3 protein: CASILLQGPNYGYTF. In nucleotides, the CDR3 is TGTGCCAGCATCCTTTTGCAGGGCCCTAACTATGGCTACACCTTC. The rearrangement joins TRBV6-5 to TRBJ1-2; tentatively, D is TRBD1 (5 bases). Trimming shortened V by 7 bases and J by 0 bases, and 15 bases separated the two germline ends. The CDR3 runs 15 residues. CDR1 is MNHEY and CDR2 is SVGAGI in the germline V gene.

Only a few counts were recorded for this clone. The CDR3 region has the DNA TGTGCCAGCAGCTTGGATCGGCTAGCTGTGGTCAATGAGCAGTTCTTC. Amino acid sequence: CASSLDRLAVVNEQFF. The chain combines TRBV5-6 with TRBJ2-1, with D possibly TRBD2 on 5 matching bases. Trimming removed 0 bases at V and 6 bases at J, with 16 bases between. The CDR3 is 16 amino acids. Germline loops: CDR1 SGHDT, CDR2 YYEEEE.